The 10 T cell receptor beta chains reported below all come from one sample, sequenced in a study of T-cell reconstitution after alpha-beta-depleted transplantation in children. Unique molecular identifiers were built into the TCRbeta library. TCRdb reanalysed the PCR reads using MiXCR and keeps one entry per CDR3 protein. The data show under 850,000 distinct CDR3 sequences, around 14% seen once. The sample in question was PBMCs, obtained before TCRalphabeta/CD19-depleted stem cell transplant. The receptors stem from a girl aged 2 to 9 with congenital amegakaryocytic thrombocytopenia, due to receive a stem cell transplant.

As for this clonotype: This sequence may be a read error, since a much larger clone differs from it by one base. The chain uses TRBV5-6 and TRBJ2-3, with TRBD1 identical over 8 bases. CDR1 SGHDT and CDR2 YYEEEE come from the germline V gene. This CDR3 spans 13 amino acids. CDR3 DNA sequence: TGTGACAGCAGCTGGACAGGGCCAGATACGCAGTATTTT. Protein: CDSSWTGPDTQYF. Full variable domain (remainder filled in from reference TRBV5-6 and TRBJ2-3): DAGVTQSPTHLIKTRGQQVTLRCSPKSGHDTVSWYQQALGQGPQFIFQYYEEEERQRGNFPDRFSGHQFPNYSSELNVNALLLGDSALYLCDSSWTGPDTQYFGPGTRLTVL.

This clonotype has more than one count but fewer than ten. The chain carries TRBV28 and TRBJ2-1; 9 nucleotides match TRBD1. CDR3 length: 15 amino acids. Germline V gives CDR1 MDHEN, CDR2 SYDVKM. V gave up 10 bases and J gave up 5 bases; unmatched junction bases: 12. CDR3 region: CAILRPGQGNNEQFF. CDR3 nucleotide sequence: TGTGCCATCCTCAGACCGGGACAGGGTAACAATGAGCAGTTCTTC.

This clonotype has only a few counts. The chain has TRBV3-1 and TRBJ2-3; TRBD2 matches 13 bases. The CDR3 is 17 amino acids. Germline V gene lookup returns CDR1 LGHDT and CDR2 YNNKEL (reference sequence). V was pared by 4 bases and J by 5 bases, with 9 bases of the junction left unmatched. CDR3 DNA: TGTGCCAGCAGCCTACTCCGGACTAGCGGGAGAGGAGATACGCAGTATTTT. This gives the protein CASSLLRTSGRGDTQYF.

The chain combines TRBV29-1 with TRBJ2-7; 8 bases match TRBD1. The CDR3 length is 15 residues. V was clipped by 4 bases and J by 6 bases; unmatched bases: 14. The germline gives CDR1 SQVTM, CDR2 ANQGSEA. CDR3: CSVGTGTRATPEQYF. CDR3 sequence (DNA): TGCAGCGTTGGGACAGGGACCCGCGCTACCCCCGAGCAGTACTTC.

This clonotype came up many times. This CDR3 is CATSRDRETGELFF. CDR3 nucleotides: TGTGCCACCAGCAGAGACAGGGAAACCGGGGAGCTGTTTTTT. The genes are TRBV15 and TRBJ2-2; possible D gene TRBD1, 5 bases. Germline CDR1 is LNHNV and CDR2 is YYDKDF (reference sequence). Trimming took 0 bases from V and 5 from J, leaving 7 bases between them. This CDR3 is built from 14 residues.

This clonotype was observed a handful of times. V gene TRBV21-1 combines with J gene TRBJ2-1; the listed D gene, TRBD1, was not tested against the DNA. TRBV21-1 is tagged as a pseudogene. The CDR3 has 16 residues. CDR3 residues: CASSNDHRGLRGHVVF. DNA of the CDR3: TGTGCCAGCAGCAACGACCACAGGGGGCTAAGAGGTCATGTGGTCTTC.

This clonotype was detected a few times. V and J are TRBV27 and TRBJ1-2, with TRBD1 as a possible D gene (5 bases). The CDR3 contains 14 residues. CDR1 and CDR2 from the germline V gene are MNHEY and SMNVEV (reference sequence). V dropped 2 bases and J dropped 3 bases, with 10 bases sitting between them. The CDR3 region has the DNA TGTGCCAGCAGTTTAGGGGCAGCTGACTATGGCTACACCTTC. Protein product: CASSLGAADYGYTF.

The chain recombines TRBV5-1 with TRBJ1-4, with D maybe TRBD1 (5 bases). Trimming pared 2 bases from V and 11 bases from J, leaving 19 bases between. Per the germline V gene, CDR1 is SGHRS and CDR2 is YFSETQ. CDR3 length: 15 amino acids. The CDR3 here is CASSFFGDGTNKLFF. The CDR3 DNA is TGCGCCAGCAGCTTTTTTGGGGACGGAACGAATAAACTGTTTTTT.

This clonotype was picked up a small number of times. The chain joins TRBV2 to TRBJ2-7; tentative D call: TRBD1 (6 bases). The CDR3 has 14 amino acids. Trimming took off 8 bases at V and 2 bases at J, with 16 bases between the two ends. Germline V gene sequence: CDR1 SNHLY, CDR2 FYNNEI. In DNA form, the CDR3 reads TGTGCCAGCGGGGGCACGCAAGACCCCTACGAGCAGTACTTC. Encoded protein: CASGGTQDPYEQYF. The full variable domain, in which reference TRBV2 and TRBJ2-7 provide the parts outside the CDR3, is EPEVTQTPSHQVTQMGQEVILRCVPISNHLYFYWYRQILGQKVEFLVSFYNNEISEKSEIFDDQFSVERPDGSNFTLKIRSTKLEDSAMYFCASGGTQDPYEQYFGPGTRLTVT.

This clonotype was observed many times. V gene TRBV7-9 combines with J gene TRBJ2-5; the D is unclear. The V end lost 0 bases, the J end lost 4 bases, and 9 bases lay between the germline ends. Looked up from germline, CDR1 is SEHNR and CDR2 is FQNEAQ (reference sequence). The CDR3 has 14 amino acids. The CDR3 DNA sequence: TGTGCCAGCAGCTTAGCCCCCCCGGGAGAGACCCAGTACTTC. It yields the protein CASSLAPPGETQYF.